This T cell receptor (beta chain) was retrieved from a study of siplizumab effects on memory and regulatory T cells. Study-level points and caveats: With siplizumab, cumulative frequency of CD4+ memory-derived alloreactive sequences dropped significantly. The authors did not confirm suppressive function in proliferating Tregs from siplizumab cultures. Naive T cells were seemingly more diverse than memory cells, and major contributions to the alloresponse seemed to be made by them.

Regarding this clone: As yet, its antigen is unknown.

The CDR3 has 15 amino acids. Trimming shortened V by 5 bases and J by 2 bases, and 13 bases separated the two germline ends. CDR1 MDHEN and CDR2 SYDVKM come from the germline V gene. Sequencing of each sample assayed around 10^5 TCR templates. Sequencing was performed with immunoSEQ multiplex PCR; in TCRdb, only in-frame clones are kept and a portion is missing. Of about 50,000 clones listed, over 90% are singletons. V and J are TRBV28 and TRBJ2-1, with D maybe TRBD1 (7 bases). The sequence derives from a human donor in good health. Sequencing was done on a sample of CD8+ T cells sorted from blood. The CDR3 sequence: CASSQEGAAYNEQFF. DNA of the CDR3: TGTGCCAGCAGTCAGGAGGGGGCGGCCTACAATGAGCAGTTCTTC.